Presented here are 28 T cell receptor beta chains from one specimen sequenced in a study of blood T cell repertoires in COVID-19. Clones were read by immunoSEQ multiplex PCR, and TCRdb kept only the in-frame ones, dropping some. Of roughly 430,000 clones detected, approximately 88% appear once; the ten largest clones hold approximately 2.1%. Sequenced sample: PBMCs or T cells enriched from blood (not recorded which). The receptors were sampled from a middle-aged woman with acute COVID-19.

This chain joins TRBV30 and TRBJ2-7; D call uncertain. The CDR3 totals 13 residues. The ends were cut back, 5 bases at V and 1 base at J, with 12 bases in the middle. CDR1 is GTSNPN, CDR2 SVGIG, per germline (reference sequence). The CDR3 protein is CAWGLGVSYEQYF. CDR3 coding DNA: TGTGCCTGGGGTCTGGGCGTGTCCTACGAGCAGTACTTC.

The CDR3 region is CASSQDWQEKLFF. CDR3 DNA: TGTGCCAGCAGCCAAGATTGGCAGGAAAAACTGTTTTTT. The chain links TRBV3-1 (or the pseudogene TRBV3-2) to TRBJ1-4, with D unclear. Looked up from germline, CDR1 is LGHDT and CDR2 is YNNKEL (reference sequence). The CDR3 covers 13 residues. V dropped 0 bases and J dropped 8 bases, with 7 bases sitting between them.

The rearrangement links TRBV9 to TRBJ2-2, with TRBD2 identical over 7 bases. V dropped 1 base and J dropped 0; count of bases not matched to a gene: 9. The length of the CDR3 is 18 residues. Germline values: CDR1 SGDLS, CDR2 YYNGEE. The CDR3 coding sequence is TGTGCCAGCAGCGTAAATTTTGCGGGGACTACGAACACCGGGGAGCTGTTTTTT. It yields the protein CASSVNFAGTTNTGELFF.

The rearrangement links TRBV29-1 to TRBJ1-1; 9 bases fit TRBD1. Germline V lookup: CDR1 SQVTM, CDR2 ANQGSEA. With 6 bases clipped from V and 4 bases from J, the junction kept 6 bases outside the gene matches. The CDR3 runs 13 residues. CDR3 nucleotides: TGCAGCGTGAGGGACAGGGTTTCCACTGAAGCTTTCTTT. It encodes CSVRDRVSTEAFF.

The rearrangement links TRBV4-1 to TRBJ1-5; 7 nucleotides align to TRBD1. The CDR3 has 16 amino acids. Per the germline V gene, CDR1 is MGHRA and CDR2 is YSYEKL. J gave up 8 bases and V 1 base, and 11 bases lay outside the gene matches. CDR3 protein: CASSQALGQSRKPQHF. CDR3 bases: TGCGCCAGCAGCCAAGCCCTGGGACAGTCCAGGAAGCCCCAGCATTTT.

V is TRBV9 and J is TRBJ1-4, with TRBD1 matching over 9 bases. The junction had 1 base not matched to a gene; V was cut back by 4 bases and J by 3 bases. The CDR3 runs to 14 residues. Per the germline V gene, CDR1 is SGDLS and CDR2 is YYNGEE. This CDR3 is CASSTGGPNEKLFF. The CDR3 nucleotides read TGTGCCAGCAGCACAGGGGGCCCTAATGAAAAACTGTTTTTT.

This chain links TRBV7-9 with TRBJ1-2, with 7 bases matching TRBD1. Germline loops: CDR1 SEHNR, CDR2 FQNEAQ (reference sequence). The ends lost 3 bases at V and 7 bases at J; junction bases unmatched: 5. The CDR3 is 13 residues long. CDR3 residues: CASSLGQSGGYTF. CDR3 sequence (DNA): TGTGCCAGCAGCTTGGGACAGTCAGGTGGCTACACCTTC.

On this clone itself: The missing conserved phenylalanine or tryptophan at the end of this CDR3 makes a read error likely. The limits of the CDR3 on the DNA are not certain, so only TCRdb's listed CDR3 is given. J is TRBJ1-2 and V is TRBV12-5; TRBD1 is taken as the D call from the table, unchecked against the DNA. The CDR3 adds up to 10 amino acids, both ends counted. Germline loops: CDR1 LGHNT, CDR2 FRNRAP. This chain's CDR3 is CASGLTGYRV.

The V gene is TRBV20-1, the J gene TRBJ1-3; D possibly corresponds to TRBD1 (5 bases). The V end was cut by 3 bases, the J end by 4 bases, with 16 bases between. Germline assignment: CDR1 DFQATT and CDR2 SNEGSKA (reference sequence). CDR3 length equals 15 residues. CDR3 loop: CSASLGAAGGNTIYF. The DNA of the CDR3 is TGCAGTGCTAGTCTAGGGGCGGCTGGGGGAAACACCATATATTTT.

The gene calls are TRBV19 and TRBJ1-6; the D gene is possibly TRBD1 (6 bases). V lost 5 bases and J lost 2, with 7 bases in between. Germline CDR1 and CDR2: LNHDA and SQIVND (reference sequence). This CDR3 contains 14 residues. CDR3 sequence reads: CASSWDTYNSPLHF. As DNA, the CDR3 is TGTGCCAGTAGTTGGGACACCTATAATTCACCCCTCCACTTT.

V is TRBV11-2 and J is TRBJ2-3; 13 bases are a match to TRBD2. The CDR3 is 18 amino acids. Germline assignment: CDR1 SGHAT and CDR2 FQNNGV. Germline trimming cut 4 bases from V and 1 base from J; bases unmatched to any gene: 8. Here the CDR3 reads CASSSGLAGELRTDTQYF. In DNA, the CDR3 is TGTGCCAGCAGCTCCGGACTAGCGGGGGAGCTACGCACAGATACGCAGTATTTT.

About this clone: Other DNA sequences in the same sample also yield this CDR3. This chain links TRBV18 with TRBJ1-2; D gene uncertain. V was clipped by 3 bases and J by 2 bases, with 7 bases between them. This CDR3 is 13 amino acids long. The V gene's germline CDR1 is KGHSH and CDR2 LQKENI. Here the CDR3 DNA reads TGTGCCAGCTCACCGGAGGGAAACTATGGCTACACCTTC. Translation gives CASSPEGNYGYTF.

This sequence joins TRBV11-2 and TRBJ1-3; tentative D call: TRBD1 (5 bases). Germline V CDR1 and CDR2: SGHAT, FQNNGV. The CDR3 loop spans 13 amino acids. The V and J ends lost 5 bases and 4 bases respectively, with 9 bases between them. The CDR3 loop reads CASSHGQGNTIYF. In DNA form, the CDR3 reads TGTGCCAGCAGCCACGGACAAGGAAACACCATATATTTT.

The CDR3 here is CASSFWGQSQYEQYF. The CDR3 nucleotides read TGCGCCAGCAGCTTCTGGGGACAGTCCCAATACGAGCAGTACTTC. V is TRBV5-1 and J is TRBJ2-7, with 7 bases aligning to TRBD1. CDR3 length: 15 residues. After removal of 2 bases from V and 4 bases from J, the junction contained 9 bases not matched to a gene. Germline CDR1 SGHRS, CDR2 YFSETQ.

The rearrangement uses TRBV6-5 and TRBJ2-2; D possibly corresponds to TRBD1 (6 bases). Trimming stripped 5 bases from V and 2 bases from J, with 12 bases between. CDR1 and CDR2 from the germline V gene are MNHEY and SVGAGI. The CDR3 has 15 residues. CDR3 coding DNA: TGTGCCAGCAGTCACGGGACATATAACACCGGGGAGCTGTTTTTT. This gives the protein CASSHGTYNTGELFF.

CDR3 sequence (DNA): TGTGCCAGCAGGGATACTTGGGGCAGTAATTCACCCCTCCACTTT. Its protein is CASRDTWGSNSPLHF. The chain uses TRBV6-5 and TRBJ1-6; D may be TRBD1 (5 bases). This CDR3 has 15 amino acids. Germline V CDR1 and CDR2: MNHEY, SVGAGI. Trimming stripped 6 bases from V and 6 bases from J, with 15 bases between.

The chain combines TRBV19 with TRBJ2-7; D perhaps matches TRBD1 (6 bases). CDR3 length: 12 residues. Germline V lookup: CDR1 LNHDA, CDR2 SQIVND (reference sequence). Trimming removed 3 bases at V and 5 bases at J, with 8 bases between. The CDR3 DNA reads TGTGCCAGTAGTATGTCAGGGGACGAGCAGTACTTC. Its protein is CASSMSGDEQYF.

The rearrangement links TRBV11-2 to TRBJ1-5, with a weak D call TRBD1 (6 bases). The CDR3 covers 16 residues. Trimming shortened V by 4 bases and J by 7 bases, and 20 bases separated the two germline ends. CDR1 and CDR2 from the germline V gene are SGHAT and FQNNGV. CDR3 amino acids: CASSSGEGWGEQPQHF. The DNA of the CDR3 is TGTGCCAGCAGCTCAGGGGAGGGATGGGGAGAACAGCCCCAGCATTTT.

V is TRBV19 and J is TRBJ1-1; 8 bases are a match to TRBD1. This CDR3 has 15 amino acids. V lost 2 bases, J lost 6 bases, and 8 bases stayed unmatched. Per germline, CDR1 LNHDA and CDR2 SQIVND (reference sequence). DNA of the CDR3: TGTGCCAGTAGTATACCCTGGACAGGGACTGCTGAAGCTTTCTTT. This encodes CASSIPWTGTAEAFF.

The V call is TRBV12-3 or TRBV12-4, the J call TRBJ2-3; D gene unclear. The CDR3 extends over 12 amino acids. Trimming left V 5 bases short and J 4 bases short, with 7 bases between. CDR3 DNA: TGTGCCAGCAGTGGGCCGCCAGATACGCAGTATTTT. Translating gives CASSGPPDTQYF.

This chain connects TRBV5-5 to TRBJ1-1; 7 bases align to TRBD1. The CDR3 loop spans 14 amino acids. Looked up from germline, CDR1 is SGHKS and CDR2 is YYEKEE (reference sequence). Unmatched junction bases numbered 4, after V lost 5 bases and J lost 0 bases. In DNA form, the CDR3 reads TGTGCCAGCAGTCCTCAGGGGGTGAACACTGAAGCTTTCTTT. Protein product: CASSPQGVNTEAFF.

V is TRBV7-9 and J is TRBJ2-7, with D tentatively TRBD1 (6 bases). V was clipped by 5 bases and J by 3 bases, with 17 bases between them. This CDR3 has 15 residues. Germline CDR1 is SEHNR and CDR2 is FQNEAQ (reference sequence). In DNA, the CDR3 is TGTGCCAGCAGCCCTCGACAGGCCAATTACTACGAGCAGTACTTC. Protein sequence: CASSPRQANYYEQYF.

The chain employs TRBV4-1 and TRBJ2-1, with D tentatively TRBD1 (5 bases). Trimming removed 1 base at V and 0 bases at J, with 16 bases between. Germline CDR1 and CDR2: MGHRA and YSYEKL. This CDR3 has 18 amino acids. The CDR3 nucleotides read TGCGCCAGCAGCCAAGGGGATGACAGATCTCGCTCCTACAATGAGCAGTTCTTC. It translates to CASSQGDDRSRSYNEQFF.

CDR3 region: CATSALWGEGTEAFF. The CDR3 nucleotides are TGTGCCACCAGCGCCCTGTGGGGGGAGGGCACTGAAGCTTTCTTT. J is TRBJ1-1 and V is TRBV15, with a possible D match to TRBD1 (5 bases). CDR1 and CDR2 (germline): LNHNV, YYDKDF (reference sequence). V was clipped by 5 bases and J by 4 bases, with 17 bases between them. The CDR3 length is 15 residues.

This clone was found a few times. The chain links TRBV9 to TRBJ1-1; 9 bases line up with TRBD1. The junction had 3 bases not matched to a gene; V was cut back by 5 bases and J by 1 base. The germline gives CDR1 SGDLS, CDR2 YYNGEE. This CDR3 has 14 residues. The CDR3 DNA is TGTGCCAGCAGGGGGACAGGGAGGAACACTGAAGCTTTCTTT. This encodes CASRGTGRNTEAFF.

The CDR3 here is CASSISLAGESYEQYF. For the CDR3, the DNA is TGTGCCAGTAGTATTTCTCTAGCGGGGGAATCCTACGAGCAGTACTTC. The chain uses TRBV19 and TRBJ2-7; 10 bases agree with TRBD2. CDR1 and CDR2 from the germline V gene are LNHDA and SQIVND (reference sequence). V was clipped by 3 bases and J by 1 base; unmatched bases: 6. The CDR3 is 16 residues long.

The chain is built from TRBV9 and TRBJ1-2; 9 positions match TRBD1. The trim removed 4 bases at V and 6 bases at J, leaving 10 bases unmatched. From germline, CDR1 is SGDLS and CDR2 YYNGEE. The CDR3 contains 15 residues. CDR3 nucleotides: TGTGCCAGCAGCATAAGGGAGGACAGGGGTAATGGCTACACCTTC. Its translation: CASSIREDRGNGYTF.

This sequence joins TRBV5-8 and TRBJ1-6, with 9 bases fitting TRBD1. V shed 7 bases, J shed 10 bases, and the junction held 15 bases outside the gene matches. Germline values: CDR1 SGHTS, CDR2 YDEGEE. This CDR3 has 16 residues. CDR3 sequence (DNA): TGTGCCAGCGGATCTCGGGGAAGGGACAGGGCGTCACCCCTCCACTTT. It is translated as CASGSRGRDRASPLHF.